These 13 T cell receptor beta chains were sequenced from one sample in a study of cytomegalovirus exposure and HLA in healthy donors. In the PCR, 60 Vbeta and 13 Jbeta primers were used. Libraries were prepared by immunoSEQ multiplex PCR; TCRdb keeps only in-frame clonotypes and omits some of them. The table records about 190,000 clones, around nine tenths of them present only once. The specimen sequenced was PBMCs. These receptors were obtained from a woman under 30 in good health and CMV-seronegative.

This chain joins TRBV6-1 and TRBJ2-5; D gene uncertain. Germline V CDR1 and CDR2: MNHNS, SASEGT. The CDR3 has 13 residues. V was clipped by 4 bases and J by 4 bases, with 10 bases between them. The CDR3 reads CASSALSRETQYF. DNA for the CDR3: TGTGCCAGCAGTGCGTTGTCTAGAGAGACCCAGTACTTC.

The rearrangement joins TRBV19 to TRBJ2-7; possibly TRBD1 for D (7 bases). CDR1 is LNHDA, CDR2 SQIVND, per germline (reference sequence). V lost 2 bases and J lost 6, with 17 bases in between. The CDR3 is made up of 15 amino acids. Here the CDR3 DNA reads TGTGCCAGTAGTATAACGCAGGGGGGCTACGCCGAGCAGTACTTC. Its protein product is CASSITQGGYAEQYF.

This clone has only one observation. V gene TRBV27 combines with J gene TRBJ2-1, with D perhaps matching TRBD2 (6 bases). This CDR3 region has 13 residues. Germline V gene lookup returns CDR1 MNHEY and CDR2 SMNVEV (reference sequence). V was cut by 5 bases and J by 10 bases, with 15 bases left in between. The CDR3 spells CASSSPRGLEQFF. The CDR3 bases are TGTGCCAGCAGTAGCCCACGGGGGTTGGAGCAGTTCTTC.

A single count supports this clone. The CDR3 region has the DNA TGCGCCAGCAGCTTGACGGGAGCGGGGACAGGGGGTTTAAGGGCTGAAGCTTTCTTT. Residues: CASSLTGAGTGGLRAEAFF. J is TRBJ1-1 and V is TRBV5-1, with TRBD1 identical over 11 bases. Trimming removed 1 base from V and 6 bases from J; junction bases left unmatched: 17. The germline CDR1 and CDR2 sequences are SGHRS and YFSETQ. CDR3 length: 19 amino acids.

The V call is TRBV4-3, the J call TRBJ2-7; D not certain. Trimming cost V 4 bases and J 2 bases, with 15 bases left between them. Germline lookup yields CDR1 LGHNA and CDR2 YSLEER. The length of the CDR3 is 15 residues. CDR3 region: CASSLAAFEPYEQYF. The CDR3 nucleotides are TGCGCCAGCAGCCTTGCCGCCTTTGAGCCCTACGAGCAGTACTTC.

In its sample, this clone was seen a few times. The V and J genes are TRBV27 and TRBJ1-6, with D maybe TRBD1 (5 bases). The ends were cut back, 0 bases at V and 4 bases at J, with 13 bases in the middle. Looked up from germline, CDR1 is MNHEY and CDR2 is SMNVEV (reference sequence). There are 17 residues in the CDR3. The DNA of the CDR3 is TGTGCCAGCAGTTTATCAGCAGGGCTCCAATATAATTCACCCCTCCACTTT. Its protein is CASSLSAGLQYNSPLHF.

The chain employs TRBV30 and TRBJ1-2; the D is unclear. The germline gives CDR1 GTSNPN, CDR2 SVGIG (reference sequence). V shed 1 base and J shed 3 bases, with 6 bases lying between them. The CDR3 consists of 12 residues. CDR3 in amino acids: CAWSGQDYGYTF. The CDR3 DNA reads as TGTGCCTGGAGTGGACAAGACTATGGCTACACCTTC.

This chain connects TRBV11-3 to TRBJ1-3, with D unresolved. The germline gives CDR1 SGHNT, CDR2 YENEEA. The CDR3 sequence is 16 residues long. The ends were cut back, 2 bases at V and 0 bases at J, with 11 bases in the middle. CDR3 protein: CASSLPRTLSGNTIYF. The CDR3 coding sequence is TGTGCCAGCAGCTTACCCCGGACTCTCTCTGGAAACACCATATATTTT.

The chain carries TRBV28 and TRBJ2-5; TRBD2 matches at 8 bases. With V trimmed by 9 bases and J by 5 bases, 17 bases remained unmatched. Germline values: CDR1 MDHEN, CDR2 SYDVKM. The CDR3 has 16 residues. The CDR3 sequence: CASSGSGAGAGETQYF. In nucleotides, the CDR3 is TGTGCCAGTTCGGGATCAGGAGCGGGGGCGGGTGAGACCCAGTACTTC.

The rearrangement joins TRBV27 to TRBJ1-2, with a tentative D call TRBD1 (6 bases). Per the germline V gene, CDR1 is MNHEY and CDR2 is SMNVEV (reference sequence). V was shortened by 6 bases and J by 3 bases, with 14 bases between the two germline ends. The CDR3 has 14 residues. The CDR3 loop reads CASSPSDRYYGYTF. The CDR3, as DNA: TGTGCCAGCAGCCCTAGTGACAGGTACTATGGCTACACCTTC.

This rearrangement joins TRBV30 to TRBJ1-2, with 7 bases that match TRBD1. CDR3 length equals 15 residues. Germline V gives CDR1 GTSNPN, CDR2 SVGIG (reference sequence). V dropped 0 bases and J dropped 8; count of bases not matched to a gene: 12. CDR3 region: CAWSVPGGGAGGYTF. In DNA form, the CDR3 reads TGTGCCTGGAGTGTACCTGGAGGGGGCGCCGGGGGCTACACCTTC.

This clone turned up a few times. This rearrangement joins TRBV7-9 to TRBJ1-1, with 9 bases fitting TRBD1. The ends lost 7 bases at V and 3 bases at J; junction bases unmatched: 9. Germline V gene data show CDR1 as SEHNR and CDR2 as FQNEAQ (reference sequence). The CDR3 has 15 amino acids. The CDR3 loop reads CASTQPGQGDTEAFF. The CDR3 nucleotides read TGTGCCAGCACCCAACCGGGACAGGGAGACACTGAAGCTTTCTTT. Based on the CDR3 plus reference TRBV7-9 and TRBJ1-1, the full variable domain is DTGVSQNPRHKITKRGQNVTFRCDPISEHNRLYWYRQTLGQGPEFLTYFQNEAQLEKSRLLSDRFSAERPKGSFSTLEIQRTEQGDSAMYLCASTQPGQGDTEAFFGQGTRLTVV.

This chain links TRBV2 with TRBJ2-2; 9 positions match TRBD1. The CDR3 length is 17 residues. Trimming at V came to 2 bases and at J to 0 bases, leaving 4 bases not matched to a gene. Germline V gene lookup returns CDR1 SNHLY and CDR2 FYNNEI. CDR3 in DNA: TGTGCCAGCAGTGAAACCCGGGACAGGGCGAACACCGGGGAGCTGTTTTTT. This sequence encodes CASSETRDRANTGELFF.